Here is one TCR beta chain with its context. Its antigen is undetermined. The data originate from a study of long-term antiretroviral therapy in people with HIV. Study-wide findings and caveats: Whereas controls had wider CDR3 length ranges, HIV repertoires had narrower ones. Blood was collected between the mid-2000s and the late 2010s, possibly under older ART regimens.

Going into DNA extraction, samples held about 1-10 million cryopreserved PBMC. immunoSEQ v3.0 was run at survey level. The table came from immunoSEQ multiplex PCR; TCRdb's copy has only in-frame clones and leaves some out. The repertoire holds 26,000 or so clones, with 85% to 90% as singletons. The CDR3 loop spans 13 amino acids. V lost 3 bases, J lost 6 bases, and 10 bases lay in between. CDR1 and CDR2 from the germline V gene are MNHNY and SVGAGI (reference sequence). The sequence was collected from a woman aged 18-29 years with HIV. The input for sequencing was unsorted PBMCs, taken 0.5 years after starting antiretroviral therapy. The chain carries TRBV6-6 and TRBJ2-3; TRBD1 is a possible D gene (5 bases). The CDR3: CASSYPGPDTQYF. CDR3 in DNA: TGTGCCAGCAGTTATCCAGGGCCGGATACGCAGTATTTT.